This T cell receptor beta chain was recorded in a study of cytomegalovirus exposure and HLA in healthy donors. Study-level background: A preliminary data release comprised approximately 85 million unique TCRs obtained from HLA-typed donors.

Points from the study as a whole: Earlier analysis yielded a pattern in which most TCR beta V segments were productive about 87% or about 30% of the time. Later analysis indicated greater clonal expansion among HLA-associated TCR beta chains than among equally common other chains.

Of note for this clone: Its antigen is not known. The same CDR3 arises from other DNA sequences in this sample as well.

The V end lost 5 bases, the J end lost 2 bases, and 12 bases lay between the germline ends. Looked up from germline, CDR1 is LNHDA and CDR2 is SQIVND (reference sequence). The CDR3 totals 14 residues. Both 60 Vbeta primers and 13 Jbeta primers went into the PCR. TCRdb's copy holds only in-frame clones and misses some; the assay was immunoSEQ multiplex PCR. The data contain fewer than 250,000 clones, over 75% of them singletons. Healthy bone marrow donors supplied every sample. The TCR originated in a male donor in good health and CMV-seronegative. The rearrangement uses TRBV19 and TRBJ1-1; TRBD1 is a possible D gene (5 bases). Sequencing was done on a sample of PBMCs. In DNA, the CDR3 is TGTGCCAGTAGTCCGGGACTGAGTAACACTGAAGCTTTCTTT. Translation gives CASSPGLSNTEAFF.